This TCR beta chain is drawn from a study of early T cells in non-severe SARS-CoV-2 infection. Study background: Chains from this unsorted whole-blood bulk RNA could not be paired.

As part of library construction, unique molecular identifiers were attached to individual cDNA molecules. A single record per CDR3 protein comes from TCRdb applying MiXCR to the 5' RACE reads. The repertoire holds 35,000 to 40,000 distinct CDR3 sequences, with 5.8% as singletons. Looked up from germline, CDR1 is MNHNS and CDR2 is SASEGT. Unmatched junction bases numbered 9, after V lost 8 bases and J lost 8 bases. CDR3 length: 13 residues. Points from the study as a whole: The VDJdb matching leaned toward anti-spike CD8 responses and overlooked private and CD4 specificities.

This clonotype was counted many times. No antigen is known for it. The receptor was derived from an adult who was a healthcare worker with PCR-confirmed SARS-CoV-2 infection or an uninfected control (not recorded which). The chain uses TRBV6-1 and TRBJ1-2; 9 positions agree with TRBD1. The specimen sequenced was whole blood. CDR3 nucleotides: TGTGCCAGCGCGGACAGGGGCCGCGGAGGCTACACCTTC. It codes for CASADRGRGGYTF.